The next 25 T cell receptor beta chains were all read from a single sample in a study of blood T cell repertoires in COVID-19. The data were produced by immunoSEQ multiplex PCR, yet TCRdb's version contains in-frame clones alone and is incomplete. This table holds roughly 300,000 clones, around nine tenths found once. The sequencing sample was made of PBMCs or T cells enriched from blood (not recorded which). The receptors shown here come from a woman aged 25 to 45 who had recovered from COVID-19.

This clone was seen just once. The chain employs TRBV5-1 and TRBJ2-5, with TRBD2 identical over 9 bases. Germline CDR1 is SGHRS and CDR2 is YFSETQ. Trimming took 4 bases from V and 3 from J; bases not matched to a gene: 10. This CDR3 contains 16 residues. The CDR3 protein is CASSPGSGRSEETQYF. The CDR3 nucleotides read TGCGCCAGCAGCCCGGGGAGCGGGAGGTCTGAAGAGACCCAGTACTTC.

This chain joins TRBV28 and TRBJ2-7, with 8 bases fitting TRBD1. Germline CDR1 MDHEN, CDR2 SYDVKM. The V and J ends lost 2 bases and 5 bases, in that order; junction bases with no gene match: 8. This CDR3 has 15 residues. The CDR3 reads CASSLIGQGSDEQYF. CDR3 sequence (DNA): TGTGCCAGCAGTTTAATAGGACAGGGTTCAGACGAGCAGTACTTC. Variable domain in full (rest from reference TRBV28 and TRBJ2-7): DVKVTQSSRYLVKRTGEKVFLECVQDMDHENMFWYRQDPGLGLRLIYFSYDVKMKEKGDIPEGYSVSREKKERFSLILESASTNQTSMYLCASSLIGQGSDEQYFGPGTRLTVT.

V and J are TRBV19 and TRBJ1-4, with unresolved D. The CDR3 contains 14 residues. Between the trimmed V and J ends, which lost 7 bases and 7 bases, there was a span of 16 bases. Germline V gene lookup returns CDR1 LNHDA and CDR2 SQIVND (reference sequence). Here the CDR3 DNA reads TGTGCCAGTACCGATCTGGGCAGGCCTGAAAAACTGTTTTTT. Encoded protein: CASTDLGRPEKLFF.

Remarks on this clone: Relative to the germline gene, one junction end is altered; a read error may explain this. The chain couples TRBV27 to TRBJ2-3; 10 nucleotides line up with TRBD2. Germline V CDR1 and CDR2: MNHEY, SMNVEV (reference sequence). The CDR3 has 15 amino acids. CDR3 sequence: CACRTSGASTDTQYF. The CDR3 nucleotides read TGTGCCTGCAGGACTAGCGGAGCAAGCACAGATACGCAGTATTTT.

The rearrangement links TRBV7-2 to TRBJ1-1; maybe TRBD1 (5 bases). Trimming shortened V by 3 bases and J by 3 bases, and 5 bases separated the two germline ends. The CDR3 extends over 12 amino acids. Germline V lookup: CDR1 SGHTA, CDR2 FQGNSA. The CDR3 spells CASSFRDTEAFF. DNA of the CDR3: TGTGCCAGCAGCTTCAGGGACACTGAAGCTTTCTTT.

The J gene is TRBJ2-1, the V gene TRBV9, with 12 bases identical to TRBD1. Germline CDR1 is SGDLS and CDR2 is YYNGEE. Trimming took 3 bases from V and 6 from J; bases not matched to a gene: 4. This CDR3 has 15 amino acids. The CDR3 here is CASSAGTGGSNEQFF. The CDR3 DNA reads TGTGCCAGCAGCGCCGGGACAGGGGGCTCCAATGAGCAGTTCTTC. Drawing the rest from reference TRBV9 and TRBJ2-1, the complete variable domain is DSGVTQTPKHLITATGQRVTLRCSPRSGDLSVYWYQQSLDQGLQFLIQYYNGEERAKGNILERFSAQQFPDLHSELNLSSLELGDSALYFCASSAGTGGSNEQFFGPGTRLTVL.

The chain couples TRBV9 to TRBJ2-6; D gene uncertain. The ends were cut back, 4 bases at V and 0 bases at J, with 8 bases in the middle. Germline CDR1 SGDLS, CDR2 YYNGEE. The CDR3 loop spans 15 amino acids. CDR3 in DNA: TGTGCCAGCAGCCCCCGTTACTCTGGGGCCAACGTCCTGACTTTC. Translation: CASSPRYSGANVLTF.

The chain has TRBV28 and TRBJ2-7, with D possibly matching TRBD2 (5 bases). Germline CDR1 reads MDHEN; CDR2 reads SYDVKM. The length of the CDR3 is 11 residues. With 3 bases removed from V and 6 bases from J, the gap between germline ends came to 6 bases. The CDR3 sequence: CASSFGGEQYF. In nucleotides, the CDR3 is TGTGCCAGCAGTTTTGGAGGCGAGCAGTACTTC.

The chain joins TRBV4-1 to TRBJ2-6; D gene uncertain. The CDR3 spans 16 residues. Germline CDR1 reads MGHRA; CDR2 reads YSYEKL. Trimming removed 2 bases from V and 1 base from J, with 9 bases in between. The CDR3 DNA sequence: TGCGCCAGCAGCCAATTGGAGTTATCTGGGGCCAACGTCCTGACTTTC. Translated, it gives CASSQLELSGANVLTF.

The gene calls are TRBV28 and TRBJ1-1, with 9 bases fitting TRBD1. The CDR3 extends over 15 amino acids. Per germline, CDR1 MDHEN and CDR2 SYDVKM. With 1 base clipped from V and 4 bases from J, the junction kept 4 bases outside the gene matches. The CDR3 sequence: CASSLLGQGGTEAFF. CDR3 sequence (DNA): TGTGCCAGCAGTTTATTGGGACAGGGTGGCACTGAAGCTTTCTTT.

This clone appeared once. The chain recombines TRBV5-4 with TRBJ1-1; D may be TRBD1 (5 bases). The V end was cut by 0 bases, the J end by 6 bases, with 12 bases between. The V gene's germline CDR1 is SGHNT and CDR2 YYREEE (reference sequence). The CDR3 sequence is 14 residues long. The CDR3 nucleotides are TGTGCCAGCAGCTTGGCGGGACTGTTCCCTGAAGCTTTCTTT. Its translation is CASSLAGLFPEAFF.

The chain combines TRBV19 with TRBJ2-4, with TRBD2 matching 7 bases. CDR3 length equals 14 residues. Germline V CDR1 and CDR2: LNHDA, SQIVND (reference sequence). V shed 4 bases, J shed 6 bases, and the junction held 6 bases outside the gene matches. CDR3 protein: CASSTRDYGNIQYF. CDR3 bases: TGTGCCAGTAGTACCCGGGACTATGGAAACATTCAGTACTTC.

The rearrangement joins TRBV7-9 to TRBJ2-5; 7 positions agree with TRBD1. CDR1 and CDR2 (germline): SEHNR, FQNEAQ (reference sequence). This CDR3 is built from 13 residues. Losses at the gene ends were 7 bases for V and 5 bases for J; bases not matched to a gene: 7. In nucleotides, the CDR3 is TGTGCCAGCACCCTCGGACAGGCGGAGACCCAGTACTTC. Translating it yields CASTLGQAETQYF.

This clone was detected only once. This chain links TRBV19 with TRBJ2-3; a possible D gene is TRBD2 (6 bases). The V gene lost 5 bases and the J gene lost 0 bases, with 12 bases spanning the gap. Germline CDR1 reads LNHDA; CDR2 reads SQIVND (reference sequence). CDR3 length: 15 residues. The CDR3 sequence is CASSVSSASTDTQYF. In nucleotides, the CDR3 is TGTGCCAGTAGTGTATCTAGCGCAAGCACAGATACGCAGTATTTT.

The rearrangement links TRBV4-3 to TRBJ2-2, with 7 nucleotides matching TRBD2. From germline, CDR1 is LGHNA and CDR2 YSLEER. The CDR3 extends over 17 amino acids. V lost 0 bases and J lost 1; bases outside the gene matches: 5. Written as DNA, the CDR3 is TGCGCCAGCAGCCAAGATAAGGGCGGGGGGAACACCGGGGAGCTGTTTTTT. Translation: CASSQDKGGGNTGELFF.

This clone was detected once. The chain combines TRBV2 with TRBJ2-1, with TRBD2 identical over 10 bases. Per the germline V gene, CDR1 is SNHLY and CDR2 is FYNNEI. J gave up 4 bases and V 4 bases, and 7 bases lay outside the gene matches. The CDR3 runs to 16 residues. CDR3 sequence (DNA): TGTGCCAGCAGTGTGTTCGTAGCGGGAGGTTACAATGAGCAGTTCTTC. Protein: CASSVFVAGGYNEQFF.

V is TRBV28 and J is TRBJ2-7; D remains ambiguous. The CDR3 sequence is 15 residues long. From germline, CDR1 is MDHEN and CDR2 SYDVKM. V was cut by 2 bases and J by 0 bases, with 11 bases left in between. The CDR3 reads CASSLAGRYSYEQYF. CDR3 nucleotides: TGTGCCAGCAGTTTAGCAGGCAGATACTCCTACGAGCAGTACTTC. Using reference TRBV28 and TRBJ2-7 for the parts outside the CDR3, the full variable domain is DVKVTQSSRYLVKRTGEKVFLECVQDMDHENMFWYRQDPGLGLRLIYFSYDVKMKEKGDIPEGYSVSREKKERFSLILESASTNQTSMYLCASSLAGRYSYEQYFGPGTRLTVT.

V usage is TRBV6-6 and J usage is TRBJ2-7; 8 bases line up with TRBD1. The germline V gene has CDR1 MNHNY and CDR2 SVGAGI (reference sequence). There are 15 residues in the CDR3. V shed 6 bases, J shed 3 bases, and the junction held 10 bases outside the gene matches. The CDR3 DNA reads as TGTGCCAGCAGGGCCATGGGACAGGATAACTACGAGCAGTACTTC. Translated: CASRAMGQDNYEQYF.

This clone came up once. The V and J genes are TRBV12-5 and TRBJ1-2; D might be TRBD1 (5 bases). CDR3 length equals 12 residues. The germline gives CDR1 LGHNT, CDR2 FRNRAP. Trimming shortened V by 6 bases and J by 7 bases, and 12 bases separated the two germline ends. CDR3 sequence (DNA): TGTGCTAGTGGGCCGGGACTTCTTGGCTACACCTTC. This translates into CASGPGLLGYTF. The entire variable domain, with the rest obtained from reference TRBV12-5 and TRBJ1-2, is as follows: DARVTQTPRHKVTEMGQEVTMRCQPILGHNTVFWYRQTMMQGLELLAYFRNRAPLDDSGMPKDRFSAEMPDATLATLKIQPSEPRDSAVYFCASGPGLLGYTFGSGTRLTVV.

This chain links TRBV28 with TRBJ1-5; D is unresolved. Germline CDR1 reads MDHEN; CDR2 reads SYDVKM. There are 12 residues in the CDR3. Trimming left V 5 bases short and J 3 bases short, with 5 bases between. Here the CDR3 reads CASSINNQPQHF. The CDR3, as DNA: TGTGCCAGCAGTATAAACAATCAGCCCCAGCATTTT.

This chain connects TRBV5-1 to TRBJ2-2; 8 bases align to TRBD2. Trimming removed 2 bases from V and 2 bases from J; junction bases left unmatched: 5. This CDR3 region has 16 residues. Germline values: CDR1 SGHRS, CDR2 YFSETQ. CDR3 DNA sequence: TGCGCCAGCAGCTTCAGCGGGAGACCCAACACCGGGGAGCTGTTTTTT. Its translation is CASSFSGRPNTGELFF.

This chain uses TRBV27 with TRBJ2-7, with D possibly TRBD1 on 5 matching bases. The CDR3 length is 14 residues. V shed 6 bases and J shed 2 bases, with 14 bases lying between them. The V gene's germline CDR1 is MNHEY and CDR2 SMNVEV (reference sequence). The CDR3 DNA is TGTGCCAGCAGGGGGCCTGGCTTTCCCTACGAGCAGTACTTC. Translation gives CASRGPGFPYEQYF.

The gene calls are TRBV5-8 and TRBJ2-6, with D maybe TRBD1 (5 bases). Germline V CDR1 and CDR2: SGHTS, YDEGEE. V was clipped by 0 bases and J by 0 bases, with 13 bases between them. This CDR3 is 18 amino acids long. The CDR3 bases are TGTGCCAGCAGCTTGGGTTATCGTCAGGGCTCTGGGGCCAACGTCCTGACTTTC. Its protein is CASSLGYRQGSGANVLTF.

The chain is built from TRBV4-3 and TRBJ2-1; TRBD2 matches 10 bases. CDR1 is LGHNA, CDR2 YSLEER, per germline. The J segment lost 3 bases and the V segment lost 3 bases, leaving 2 bases of the junction unmatched. The CDR3 consists of 15 residues. This chain's CDR3 is CASSQSGRGYNEQFF. The CDR3 bases are TGCGCCAGCAGCCAGAGCGGGAGGGGCTACAATGAGCAGTTCTTC.

The table lists this clone with a count of one. The chain recombines TRBV13 with TRBJ2-7; 7 nucleotides agree with TRBD1. Per germline, CDR1 PRHDT and CDR2 FYEKMQ (reference sequence). This CDR3 contains 13 residues. Unmatched junction bases numbered 0, after V lost 0 bases and J lost 4 bases. The CDR3 region is CASSLGRGYEQYF. The CDR3 DNA reads as TGTGCCAGCAGCTTAGGCAGGGGGTACGAGCAGTACTTC.